This T cell receptor (beta chain) comes out of a study of cytomegalovirus exposure and HLA in healthy donors. Study-wide results and caveats: Follow-up analysis seemed to connect common viral pathogens with several of the most significant clusters identified.

Comments on this clone: Its antigen is undetermined.

This PCR relied on a set of 60 Vbeta primers and 13 Jbeta primers. Assay: immunoSEQ multiplex PCR; the TCRdb copy retains only in-frame clones and omits some. The sample lists 150,000 or so clones, roughly 70% occurring once. Germline values: CDR1 SGHAT, CDR2 FQNNGV. V gave up 5 bases and J gave up 5 bases; unmatched junction bases: 14. CDR3 size: 16 residues. The chain uses TRBV11-2 and TRBJ2-5, with 7 bases identical to TRBD2. The sequence was obtained from a man younger than 45 in good health and CMV-seronegative. Source material: PBMCs. DNA of the CDR3: TGTGCCAGCAGCCCCCGGACGACCGGGAGGAGGGAGACCCAGTACTTC. Its translation: CASSPRTTGRRETQYF.